This T cell receptor beta chain was profiled in a study of STAT3 mutations in large granular lymphocyte leukemia. General observations from the study: In T-cell large granular lymphocyte leukemia, about half of patients showed multiple immunodominant subclonotypes.

V was shortened by 0 bases and J by 5 bases, with 13 bases between the two germline ends. Germline V gives CDR1 GTSNPN, CDR2 SVGIG (reference sequence). This CDR3 is built from 14 residues. Using immunoSEQ multiplex PCR, the repertoire was profiled, and TCRdb retains in-frame clones only, with some absent. The sample includes several thousand clones, less than 55% seen only once; the top ten take 60%. There are a few counts of this clone. Its antigen is unidentified. The sequenced material came from peripheral blood mononuclear cells. The clonotype originates from a male patient in his forties or fifties with T-cell large granular lymphocyte leukemia. Some clones in this sample may be carry-over from other donors' samples. This chain joins TRBV30 and TRBJ1-1; D unresolved. The CDR3 here is CAWSVVRPPTEAFF. CDR3 nucleotide sequence: TGTGCCTGGAGTGTAGTTAGACCTCCGACTGAAGCTTTCTTT.